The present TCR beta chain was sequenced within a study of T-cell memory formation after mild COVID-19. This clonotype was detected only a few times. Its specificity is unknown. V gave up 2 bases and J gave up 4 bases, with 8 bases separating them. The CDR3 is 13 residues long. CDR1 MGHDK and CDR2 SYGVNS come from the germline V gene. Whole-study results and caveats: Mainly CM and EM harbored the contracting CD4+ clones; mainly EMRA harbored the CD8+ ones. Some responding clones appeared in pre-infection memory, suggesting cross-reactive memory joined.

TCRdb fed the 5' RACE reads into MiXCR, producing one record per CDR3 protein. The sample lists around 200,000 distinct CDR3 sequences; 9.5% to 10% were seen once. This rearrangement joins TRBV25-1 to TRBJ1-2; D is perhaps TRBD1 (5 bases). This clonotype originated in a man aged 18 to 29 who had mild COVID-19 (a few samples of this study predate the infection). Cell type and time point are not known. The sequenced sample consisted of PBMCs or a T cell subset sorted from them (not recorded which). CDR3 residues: CASSEQGSYGYTF. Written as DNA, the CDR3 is TGTGCCAGCAGTGAACAGGGTAGCTATGGCTACACCTTC.